This TCR beta chain was recorded in a study of T-cell reconstitution after alpha-beta-depleted transplantation in children. Preparation of the TCRbeta library involved a method that used unique molecular identifiers. TCRdb called the PCR reads again in MiXCR, with one record for every CDR3 protein. Here the sample spans 300,000 to 400,000 distinct CDR3 sequences, 10% to 15% being singletons. This CDR3 region has 14 residues. Trimming took 3 bases from V and 0 from J; bases not matched to a gene: 2. From germline, CDR1 is DFQATT and CDR2 SNEGSKA (reference sequence). This clonotype has a count of ten or more.

The sequence came from a human donor who donated a stem cell graft to a child with Fanconi anemia. The chain joins TRBV20-1 to TRBJ2-1; 7 bases fit TRBD1. The source was PBMCs, collected from the stem cell graft. In DNA form, the CDR3 reads TGCAGTGCTAGCGGGGACAGCTCCTACAATGAGCAGTTCTTC. The encoded protein is CSASGDSSYNEQFF.